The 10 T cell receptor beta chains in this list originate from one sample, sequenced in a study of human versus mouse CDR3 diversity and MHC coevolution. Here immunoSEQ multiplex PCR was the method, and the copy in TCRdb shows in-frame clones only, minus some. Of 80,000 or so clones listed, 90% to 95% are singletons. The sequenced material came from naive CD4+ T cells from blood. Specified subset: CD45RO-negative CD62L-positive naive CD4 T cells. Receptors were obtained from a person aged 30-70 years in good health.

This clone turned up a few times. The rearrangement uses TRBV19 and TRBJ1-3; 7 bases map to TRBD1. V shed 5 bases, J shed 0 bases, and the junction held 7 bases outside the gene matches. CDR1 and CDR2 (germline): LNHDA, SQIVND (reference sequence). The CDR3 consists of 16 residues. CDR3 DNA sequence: TGTGCCAGTAGTTTACGACAGGGTGACTCTGGAAACACCATATATTTT. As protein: CASSLRQGDSGNTIYF.

The CDR3 DNA reads as TGTGCCAGCAGTTCGGGTCAGCCCCAGCATTTT. Protein sequence: CASSSGQPQHF. The chain combines TRBV6-6 with TRBJ1-5; no definite D call. The CDR3 runs to 11 residues. Trimming shortened V by 4 bases and J by 6 bases, and 4 bases separated the two germline ends. Looked up from germline, CDR1 is MNHNY and CDR2 is SVGAGI (reference sequence).

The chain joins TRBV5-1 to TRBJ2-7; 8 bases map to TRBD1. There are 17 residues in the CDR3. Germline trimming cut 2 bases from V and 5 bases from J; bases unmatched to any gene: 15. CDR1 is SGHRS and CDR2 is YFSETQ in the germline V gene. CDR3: CASSFFPQGALRNEQYF. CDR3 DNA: TGCGCCAGCAGCTTTTTTCCCCAGGGGGCCCTTCGTAACGAGCAGTACTTC.

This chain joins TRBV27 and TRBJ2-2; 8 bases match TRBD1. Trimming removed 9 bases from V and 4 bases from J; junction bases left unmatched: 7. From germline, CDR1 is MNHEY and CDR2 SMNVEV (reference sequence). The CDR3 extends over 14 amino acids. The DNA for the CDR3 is TGTGCCAGTCTTGGGACAGGATTCACCGGGGAGCTGTTTTTT. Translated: CASLGTGFTGELFF.

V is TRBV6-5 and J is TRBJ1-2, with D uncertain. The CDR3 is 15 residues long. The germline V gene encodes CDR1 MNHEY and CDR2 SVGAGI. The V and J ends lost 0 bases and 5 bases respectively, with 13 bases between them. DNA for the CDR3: TGTGCCAGCAGTTACTCCCCGATAGCCTATTATGGCTACACCTTC. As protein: CASSYSPIAYYGYTF.

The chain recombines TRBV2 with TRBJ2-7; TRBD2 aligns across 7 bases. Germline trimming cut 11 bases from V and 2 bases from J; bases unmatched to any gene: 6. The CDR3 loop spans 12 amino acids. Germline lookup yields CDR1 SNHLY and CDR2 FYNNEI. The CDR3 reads CAGGDQTYEQYF. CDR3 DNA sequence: TGTGCCGGGGGGGACCAAACCTACGAGCAGTACTTC.

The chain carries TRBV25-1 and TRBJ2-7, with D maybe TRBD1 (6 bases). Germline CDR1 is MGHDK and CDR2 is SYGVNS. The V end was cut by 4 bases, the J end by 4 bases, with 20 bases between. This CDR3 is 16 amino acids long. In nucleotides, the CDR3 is TGTGCCAGCAGTGCTTCCGGAACAGGGTCTCAGTACGAGCAGTACTTC. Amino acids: CASSASGTGSQYEQYF.

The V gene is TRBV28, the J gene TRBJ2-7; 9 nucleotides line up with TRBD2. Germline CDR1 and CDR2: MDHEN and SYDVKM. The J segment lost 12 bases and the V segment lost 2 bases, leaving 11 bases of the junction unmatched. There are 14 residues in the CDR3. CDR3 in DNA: TGTGCCAGCAGTTTAGCTCGGACTAGCGTTGGGGCGTACTTC. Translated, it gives CASSLARTSVGAYF.

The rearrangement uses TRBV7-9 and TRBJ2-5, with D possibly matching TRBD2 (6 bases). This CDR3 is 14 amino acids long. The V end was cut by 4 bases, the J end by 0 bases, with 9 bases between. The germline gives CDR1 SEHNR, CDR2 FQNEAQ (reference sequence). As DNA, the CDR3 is TGTGCCAGCAGCTCGGGGGAGTACCAAGAGACCCAGTACTTC. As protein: CASSSGEYQETQYF.

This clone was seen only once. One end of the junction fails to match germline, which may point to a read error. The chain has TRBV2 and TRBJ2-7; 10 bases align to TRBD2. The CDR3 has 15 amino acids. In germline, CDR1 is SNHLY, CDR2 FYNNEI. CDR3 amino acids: CASTGELAGRYEQYF. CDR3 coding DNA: TGCGCCAGCACCGGGGAACTAGCGGGGCGCTACGAGCAGTACTTC.